This passage covers 20 T cell receptor beta chains from one sample sequenced in a study of T cell responses to AZD1222 COVID-19 vaccine. TCRdb keeps only in-frame clones here, not all; method: immunoSEQ multiplex PCR. The sample gives approximately 100,000 clones, 80% to 90% of which show up once; roughly 20% is in the top ten. Sequencing was performed on peripheral blood, taken on day 0 of AZD1222 vaccination. Receptor source: an adult in good health.

V is TRBV18 and J is TRBJ1-2; 11 positions match TRBD1. From germline, CDR1 is KGHSH and CDR2 LQKENI. V shed 4 bases and J 2 bases; nucleotides not matched to a gene: 6. CDR3 length: 16 residues. CDR3 in amino acids: CASSQWTGGGNYGYTF. In DNA form, the CDR3 reads TGTGCCAGCTCACAATGGACAGGGGGCGGGAACTATGGCTACACCTTC. Looking up the rest from reference TRBV18 and TRBJ1-2 gives the full variable domain: NAGVMQNPRHLVRRRGQEARLRCSPMKGHSHVYWYRQLPEEGLKFMVYLQKENIIDESGMPKERFSAEFPKEGPSILRIQQVVRGDSAAYFCASSQWTGGGNYGYTFGSGTRLTVV.

The chain employs TRBV19 and TRBJ1-5; D is uncertain. The V gene's germline CDR1 is LNHDA and CDR2 SQIVND (reference sequence). Trimming took off 7 bases at V and 3 bases at J, with 7 bases between the two ends. The CDR3 consists of 12 residues. The CDR3 region is CASTGFNQPQHF. DNA of the CDR3: TGTGCCAGTACCGGTTTCAATCAGCCCCAGCATTTT.

The chain is built from TRBV27 and TRBJ1-4; weak D call: TRBD1 (5 bases). There are 14 residues in the CDR3. Germline CDR1 and CDR2: MNHEY and SMNVEV (reference sequence). V was cut by 4 bases and J by 6 bases, with 12 bases left in between. This CDR3 reads CASSSSGPHEKLFF. The DNA for the CDR3 is TGTGCCAGCAGTTCCTCGGGACCCCATGAAAAACTGTTTTTT.

The gene calls are TRBV6-5 and TRBJ1-2; tentative D call: TRBD1 (6 bases). In germline, CDR1 is MNHEY, CDR2 SVGAGI. Trimming cost V 7 bases and J 6 bases, with 21 bases left between them. The CDR3 has 15 residues. In DNA, the CDR3 is TGTGCCAGCACCACATTAAGCGGGGGCTGGGATGGCTACACCTTC. It translates to CASTTLSGGWDGYTF.

The chain has TRBV6-5 and TRBJ1-5; D perhaps matches TRBD1 (6 bases). This CDR3 is 14 amino acids long. The V end was cut by 5 bases, the J end by 4 bases, with 12 bases between. CDR1 is MNHEY, CDR2 SVGAGI, per germline. This CDR3 reads CASSPGQKNQPQHF. CDR3 DNA: TGTGCCAGCAGTCCCGGACAGAAGAATCAGCCCCAGCATTTT.

V usage is TRBV6-5 and J usage is TRBJ1-6; no definite D call. Trimming removed 6 bases from V and 6 bases from J, with 12 bases in between. In germline, CDR1 is MNHEY, CDR2 SVGAGI. This CDR3 is built from 14 residues. The CDR3 protein is CASRIQILNSPLHF. The CDR3 DNA is TGTGCCAGCAGAATACAGATCCTTAATTCACCCCTCCACTTT.

The rearrangement joins TRBV5-4 to TRBJ1-1; the D gene is possibly TRBD1 (5 bases). V lost 5 bases, J lost 1 base, and 18 bases lay in between. The CDR3 length is 16 residues. Germline lookup yields CDR1 SGHNT and CDR2 YYREEE (reference sequence). CDR3 protein: CASSPQGARGNTEAFF. In DNA, the CDR3 is TGTGCCAGCAGTCCCCAGGGAGCCCGCGGGAACACTGAAGCTTTCTTT.

This chain uses TRBV7-6 with TRBJ2-7, with D unresolved. In germline, CDR1 is SGHVS, CDR2 FNYEAQ. The CDR3 covers 11 residues. V dropped 2 bases and J dropped 6 bases, with 5 bases sitting between them. The CDR3 loop is CASSLQTEQYF. For the CDR3, the DNA is TGTGCCAGCAGCTTACAAACCGAGCAGTACTTC.

This clone was observed a few times. The chain is built from TRBV2 and TRBJ1-3; D uncertain. CDR3 size: 13 residues. CDR1 and CDR2 from the germline V gene are SNHLY and FYNNEI. V lost 7 bases and J lost 0, with 7 bases in between. The CDR3 nucleotides read TGTGCCAGCACCTACCCCTCTGGAAACACCATATATTTT. Translation: CASTYPSGNTIYF.

This clone was recorded once. The rearrangement links TRBV7-9 to TRBJ1-3; D is perhaps TRBD1 (5 bases). Germline loops: CDR1 SEHNR, CDR2 FQNEAQ (reference sequence). The V end lost 5 bases, the J end lost 1 base, and 9 bases lay between the germline ends. The CDR3 length is 14 residues. CDR3 loop: CASSTQGSGNTIYF. The CDR3 region has the DNA TGTGCCAGCAGCACTCAGGGTTCTGGAAACACCATATATTTT.

The chain recombines TRBV27 with TRBJ2-7; TRBD2 matches at 10 bases. The CDR3 is 16 amino acids. Germline V gene lookup returns CDR1 MNHEY and CDR2 SMNVEV (reference sequence). Trimming took 3 bases from V and 3 from J; bases not matched to a gene: 8. The CDR3 sequence is CASSFGVAGGRYEQYF. CDR3 nucleotides: TGTGCCAGCAGTTTCGGGGTAGCGGGAGGCCGCTACGAGCAGTACTTC.

The chain has TRBV7-2 and TRBJ2-1; 9 bases match TRBD1. CDR3 length equals 12 residues. Germline CDR1 and CDR2: SGHTA and FQGNSA. V lost 6 bases and J lost 12; bases outside the gene matches: 6. CDR3 in amino acids: CASRILTGGQFF. The CDR3 nucleotides are TGTGCCAGCAGGATCCTGACAGGGGGGCAGTTCTTC.

The gene calls are TRBV2 and TRBJ1-3, with D possibly TRBD1 on 6 matching bases. The germline CDR1 and CDR2 sequences are SNHLY and FYNNEI. Trimming left V 6 bases short and J 0 bases short, with 12 bases between. This CDR3 has 15 residues. CDR3 nucleotide sequence: TGTGCCAGCAGGGCCGGGACAAGCTCTGGAAACACCATATATTTT. Translation: CASRAGTSSGNTIYF.

The CDR3 region has the DNA TGTGCCATCAACGACGCCACCGGGGAGCTGTTTTTT. Amino acid sequence: CAINDATGELFF. This chain joins TRBV10-3 and TRBJ2-2; D not certain. Trimming left V 7 bases short and J 4 bases short, with 7 bases between. From germline, CDR1 is ENHRY and CDR2 SYGVKD. This CDR3 is 12 amino acids long.

In this sample, this clone turned up a few times. The chain combines TRBV30 with TRBJ1-6, with a tentative D call TRBD1 (5 bases). The germline V gene encodes CDR1 GTSNPN and CDR2 SVGIG (reference sequence). The CDR3 runs to 14 residues. V lost 1 base and J lost 13, with 17 bases in between. The CDR3 region is CAWSDWGLAVPLHF. In DNA form, the CDR3 reads TGTGCCTGGAGTGACTGGGGCCTGGCGGTTCCCCTCCACTTT.

V is TRBV7-2 and J is TRBJ1-1; TRBD1 is a possible D gene (5 bases). This CDR3 is built from 16 residues. V shed 4 bases and J shed 5 bases, with 20 bases lying between them. Germline V lookup: CDR1 SGHTA, CDR2 FQGNSA. The CDR3 coding sequence is TGTGCCAGCAGCTCTGACCTCTACCCGGGGGATACTGAAGCTTTCTTT. This translates into CASSSDLYPGDTEAFF.

J is TRBJ2-7 and V is TRBV21-1; the table's TRBD2 call for D was not verified on the DNA. TRBV21-1 is recorded as a pseudogene. The CDR3 loop spans 18 amino acids. The CDR3 here is CASSRKGLAGSISYEQYF. CDR3 bases: TGTGCCAGCAGCCGAAAGGGACTAGCGGGATCTATCTCCTACGAGCAGTACTTC.

The V and J genes are TRBV25-1 and TRBJ2-2; possibly TRBD1 for D (6 bases). The CDR3 loop spans 11 amino acids. The ends were cut back, 11 bases at V and 5 bases at J, with 9 bases in the middle. From germline, CDR1 is MGHDK and CDR2 SYGVNS. CDR3 amino acids: CAARGTGELFF. The CDR3 nucleotides read TGTGCCGCGAGGGGGACCGGGGAGCTGTTTTTT.

J is TRBJ2-3 and V is TRBV7-6; tentatively, D is TRBD2 (5 bases). Germline V gene sequence: CDR1 SGHVS, CDR2 FNYEAQ. The CDR3 runs 12 residues. V was cut by 4 bases and J by 3 bases, with 5 bases left in between. The CDR3 protein is CASSSGTDTQYF. CDR3 bases: TGTGCCAGCAGCTCGGGGACAGATACGCAGTATTTT.

The chain combines TRBV6-6 with TRBJ2-7; 10 nucleotides match TRBD2. V lost 5 bases to trimming and J lost 3 bases; unmatched junction nucleotides: 7. Germline lookup yields CDR1 MNHNY and CDR2 SVGAGI (reference sequence). This CDR3 region has 15 residues. CDR3 region: CASSVTSGTNYEQYF. The CDR3 bases are TGTGCCAGCAGTGTAACTAGCGGGACTAACTACGAGCAGTACTTC.